This T cell receptor (beta chain) was observed in a study of response to subunit inactivated influenza vaccine (dated by TCRdb to about 2018). For the wider study: To follow how T cells responded to a trivalent subunit inactivated influenza vaccine, the researchers relied on deep quantitative profiling of the T cell receptor repertoire. The paper's findings and limits, for the study overall: The authors proposed that each seasonal influenza vaccination may bring in only a limited number of new T cells.

The germline V gene (reference sequence) provides CDR1 LNHDA and CDR2 SQIVND. The germline ends are 15 bases apart after V is trimmed by 5 bases and J by 7 bases. Reading from cysteine to phenylalanine, the CDR3 counts 14 amino acids. Solely the CDR3 DNA is kept, with 42 bases framed from the first base. This clonotype was counted only a few times. Its binding antigen is unknown. No much larger clone exists at a distance of one base, and base qualities are not known. Receptor amplification or capture employed RT-PCR. The listed sequencing device is Illumina HiSeq 2500. In TCRdb, the public reads were trimmed at Q25 with fastp and aligned with MiXCR, with productive beta chains retained. Every CDR3 protein is listed once, alongside the most common genes and DNA of its rows. This sample holds about 570,000 distinct CDR3 sequences; approximately 10% were observed only once. 9.5% to 11% of the sample belongs to the ten largest clones.

This sample was shared with a second study, whose subject was T cells expressing NK-cell markers. The other study reports the following: TCR beta cDNA libraries were prepared using 5'RACE template switching, which introduced a universal primer site and unique molecular identifiers. TCR beta-chain repertoires were profiled in sorted CD3+CD56+NKG2C+, CD3+CD56+NKG2C- and CD3+CD56-NKG2C+ T-cell subsets from eight donors. Among the eight sequenced donors, only one was HCMV-seronegative, while the other seven were HCMV-seropositive. To restrict sorting to alphabetaTCR-expressing T cells, an anti-gammadeltaTCR antibody was added in several experiments. In five to seven donors, the dominant CD3+CD56+NKG2C+ clonotypes were found to rank among the top 10 CD8+ clonotypes and to make up about 1.0-7.5% of CD8+ T cells. Those dominant clonotypes were again the most abundant among CD3+CD56-NKG2C+ cells in a handful of donors, at about 25-60.1%. It remained unclear whether the expanded NKG2C-expressing T cell clones were specific for HCMV antigens. Randomly selected healthy volunteers, three men and five women, were used as the eight sequenced donors. To determine HCMV serostatus, a commercial ELISA kit was used to detect HCMV-specific IgG in serum. Peripheral blood mononuclear cells were isolated from blood by Ficoll density gradient centrifugation. For 5 or 6 donors, unsorted PBMC were also used to sequence bulk peripheral blood T-cell repertoires. cDNA synthesis was primed from the TCR beta constant segment and was followed by two successive PCR amplification steps. Libraries were sequenced as 2 x 150 bp reads on Illumina HiSeq 2000/2500, MiSeq or NextSeq. MIGEC handled demultiplexing of the reads and grouping by UMI, while MiTCR was used to assemble and quantify clonotypes. To remove erroneous sequences, TCR cDNA sequences were retained only when supported by two or more reads. Downstream repertoire analysis used the tcR package, and clonotypes were matched across fractions by CDR3 nucleotide sequence plus V segment. VDJmatch was used to annotate antigen specificity against VDJdb, with one amino acid substitution in CDR3 allowed.

Sequencing used PBMCs from blood, obtained on the day of vaccination. The V and J genes are TRBV19 and TRBJ1-5; a tentative D call is TRBD1 (5 bases match). The source of this sequence is a man aged 45-65 years who received an inactivated influenza vaccine. Donor details come from another sample of the same person, matched by shared clones. The nucleotide sequence is TGTGCCAGTAGTGTCTCAGGGCCCCGGCAGCCCCAGCATTTT. Its translation is CASSVSGPRQPQHF.